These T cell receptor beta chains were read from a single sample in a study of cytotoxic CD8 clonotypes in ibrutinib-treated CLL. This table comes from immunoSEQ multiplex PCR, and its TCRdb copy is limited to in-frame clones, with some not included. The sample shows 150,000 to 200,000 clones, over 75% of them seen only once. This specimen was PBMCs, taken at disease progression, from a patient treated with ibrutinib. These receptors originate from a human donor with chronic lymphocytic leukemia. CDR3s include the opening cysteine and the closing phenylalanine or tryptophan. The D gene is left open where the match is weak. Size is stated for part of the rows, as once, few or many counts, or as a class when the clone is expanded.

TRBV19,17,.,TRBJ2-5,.,TGTGCCAGTAGTTCTGGGGGTCTTACCCAACCCTGGGAGACCCAGTACTTC,CASSSGGLTQPWETQYF
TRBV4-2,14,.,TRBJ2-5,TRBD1,TGTGCCAGCAGCAAGGGACAGCGGCAAGAGACCCAGTACTTC,CASSKGQRQETQYF
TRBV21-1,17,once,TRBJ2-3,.,TGTGCCAGCAGCATCAAATTAGGACTAGTCGGCACAGATACGCAGTATTTT,CASSIKLGLVGTDTQYF
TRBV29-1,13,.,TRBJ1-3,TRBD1,TGCACCTACTCAGGGGGTATTGGAAACACCATATATTTT,CTYSGGIGNTIYF
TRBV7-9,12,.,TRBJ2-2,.,TGTGCCAGCAGCTTAGTAAACGGGGAGCTGTTTTTT,CASSLVNGELFF
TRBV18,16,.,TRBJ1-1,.,TGTGCCAGCTCACCAATCTCTTGGCGCACGAACACTGAAGCTTTCTTT,CASSPISWRTNTEAFF
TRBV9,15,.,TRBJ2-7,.,TGTGCCAGCAGCGCCGACCCAACTTGGGGGTACGAGCAGTACTTC,CASSADPTWGYEQYF
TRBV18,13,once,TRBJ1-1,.,TGTGCCAGCTCCGCAGGGTTGAACACTGAAGCTTTCTTT,CASSAGLNTEAFF
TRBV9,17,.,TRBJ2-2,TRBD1,TGTGCCAGCAGCGCACGGACCGGGACAGGGATTTTCGGGGAGCTGTTTTTT,CASSARTGTGIFGELFF
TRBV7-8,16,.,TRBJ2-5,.,TGTGCCAGCAGCTTACTGGCAGGGGAAGTTCAAGAGACCCAGTACTTC,CASSLLAGEVQETQYF
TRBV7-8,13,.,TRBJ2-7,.,TGTGCCAGCAGCTTAGGGACAAACTACGAGCAGTACTTC,CASSLGTNYEQYF
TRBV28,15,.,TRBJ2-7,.,TGTGCCAGCAGTTTAGGGGGGCTTCATTCCTACGAGCAGTACTTC,CASSLGGLHSYEQYF
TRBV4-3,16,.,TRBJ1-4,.,TGCGCCAGCAGCCTCGTGACGGGCCCTATTAATGAAAAACTGTTTTTT,CASSLVTGPINEKLFF
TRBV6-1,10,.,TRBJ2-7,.,TGTGCCAGCAGTACATACGAGCAGTACTTC,CASSTYEQYF
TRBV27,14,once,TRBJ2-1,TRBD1,TGTGCCAGCAGGCGGGGACAGGTCTACAATGAGCAGTTCTTC,CASRRGQVYNEQFF
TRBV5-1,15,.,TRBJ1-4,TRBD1,TGCGCCAGCAGCTTAACGCCGGGACAGGGTGAAAAACTGTTTTTT,CASSLTPGQGEKLFF
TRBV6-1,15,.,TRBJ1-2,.,TGTGCCAGCAGTGAACGGGCAGATATTGTCTATGGCTACACCTTC,CASSERADIVYGYTF
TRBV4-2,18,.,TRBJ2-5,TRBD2,TGTGCCAGCAGCCCCGGGGGGACAGCGGGAGGCTCCCAAGAGACCCAGTACTTC,CASSPGGTAGGSQETQYF
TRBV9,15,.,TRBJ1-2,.,TGTGCCAGCAGCGTAGCCGAGGGGCCTGGGGGTGGCTACACCTTC,CASSVAEGPGGGYTF
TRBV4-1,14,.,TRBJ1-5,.,TGCGCCAGCAGCCAAGGACTCGGCAATCAGCCCCAGCATTTT,CASSQGLGNQPQHF
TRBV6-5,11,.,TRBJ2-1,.,TGTGCCAGCAGTTCCGCCAATGAGCAGTTCTTC,CASSSANEQFF
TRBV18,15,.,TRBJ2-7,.,TGTGCCAGCTCACCCTCGGACGCTCGTGGCGACGAGCAGTACTTC,CASSPSDARGDEQYF
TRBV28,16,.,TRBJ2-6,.,TGTGCCAGCAGTCCTCCCTTAGGGTCTGGGGCCAACGTCCTGACTTTC,CASSPPLGSGANVLTF
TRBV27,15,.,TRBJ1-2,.,TGTGCCAGCAGTTTATCGAGCCAGGCGTTTTATGGCTACACCTTC,CASSLSSQAFYGYTF
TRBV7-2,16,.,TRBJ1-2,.,TGTGCCAGCAGCTTAGATGCGGGGGTAGTGATAGGTGGCTACACCTTC,CASSLDAGVVIGGYTF
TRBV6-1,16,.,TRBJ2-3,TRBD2,TGTGCCAGCAGTGATCTAGCGGGAGAAGTGTGGGATACGCAGTATTTT,CASSDLAGEVWDTQYF
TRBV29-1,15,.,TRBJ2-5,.,TGCAGCGTTGATTCGCCCGGGGTTGGGCAAGAGACCCAGTACTTC,CSVDSPGVGQETQYF
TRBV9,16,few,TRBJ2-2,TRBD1,TGTGCCAGCAGCCCCCTCGGGACAGGGGTTACCGGGGAGCTGTTTTTT,CASSPLGTGVTGELFF
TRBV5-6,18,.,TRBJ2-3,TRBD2,TGTGCCAGCAGCTCTATGACTAGCGGGAGGGCCCTATTAGATACGCAGTATTTT,CASSSMTSGRALLDTQYF
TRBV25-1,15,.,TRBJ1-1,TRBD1,TGTGCCAGCAGTGTCGCGACAGGGGGAGGCACTGAAGCTTTCTTT,CASSVATGGGTEAFF
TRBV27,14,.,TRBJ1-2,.,TGTGCCAGCAGTTTAGGCAGGGGCCACTATGGCTACACCTTC,CASSLGRGHYGYTF
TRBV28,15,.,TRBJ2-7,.,TGTGCCAGCAGTTCCACGGGACGTGCGGCCTACGAGCAGTACTTC,CASSSTGRAAYEQYF
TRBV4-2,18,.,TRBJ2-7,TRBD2,TGTGCCAGCAGCCAAGATTTCCGGGAGGCCGGCGGGGTCTACGAGCAGTACTTC,CASSQDFREAGGVYEQYF
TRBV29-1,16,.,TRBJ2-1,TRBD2,TGCAGCGTTAGGGGTGGTCTAGCGGGACGTAACAATGAGCAGTTCTTC,CSVRGGLAGRNNEQFF
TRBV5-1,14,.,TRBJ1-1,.,TGCGCCAGCAGCTCGAGGGGAGGGAACGCTGAAGCTTTCTTT,CASSSRGGNAEAFF
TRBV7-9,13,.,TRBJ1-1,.,TGTGCCAGCAAATCCTGGCTAGGGGCTGAAGCTTTCTTT,CASKSWLGAEAFF
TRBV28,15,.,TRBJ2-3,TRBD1,TGTGCCAGCAGTCGGGACAGGGGATTCACAGATACGCAGTATTTT,CASSRDRGFTDTQYF
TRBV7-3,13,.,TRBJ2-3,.,TGTGCCAGCAGCGTTGACAGAACAGATACGCAGTATTTT,CASSVDRTDTQYF
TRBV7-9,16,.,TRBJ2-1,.,TGTGCCAGCAGCCCGACGGAGCTCTACTCCTACAATGAGCAGTTCTTC,CASSPTELYSYNEQFF
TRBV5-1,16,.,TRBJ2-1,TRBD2,TGCGCCAGCAGCTTGGAGGCGGGAGGAATTCGCTATGAGCAGTTCTTC,CASSLEAGGIRYEQFF
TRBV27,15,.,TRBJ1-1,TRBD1,TGTGCCAGCAGCGCCTCCGGACAGGCGAACACTGAAGCTTTCTTT,CASSASGQANTEAFF
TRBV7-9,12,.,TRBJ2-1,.,TGTGCCAGCAGCTCCTTCTCCTTTGAGCAGTTCTTC,CASSSFSFEQFF
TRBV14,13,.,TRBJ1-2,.,TGTGCCAGCAGCCAGGCCCGAAACTATGGCTACACCTTC,CASSQARNYGYTF
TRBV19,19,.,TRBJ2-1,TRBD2,TGTGCCAGTATGCCGGGACTAGCGGGAAGGGATCGGTCCTACAATGAGCAGTTCTTC,CASMPGLAGRDRSYNEQFF
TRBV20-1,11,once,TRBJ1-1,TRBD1,TGCAGTCTCGACAGGGGGAGTGAAGCTTTCTTT,CSLDRGSEAFF
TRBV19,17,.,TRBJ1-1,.,TGTGCCAGTAATTCCCCCCCAGGGGTCAGCATGAACACTGAAGCTTTCTTT,CASNSPPGVSMNTEAFF
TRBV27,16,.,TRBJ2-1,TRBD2,TGTGCCAGCAGTCCTTTAGCGGGAGGAGGTGCGGATGAGCAGTTCTTC,CASSPLAGGGADEQFF
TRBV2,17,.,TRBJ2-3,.,TGTGCCAGCAGTGAAGGACCCACGCAGGTCAGCACAGATACGCAGTATTTT,CASSEGPTQVSTDTQYF
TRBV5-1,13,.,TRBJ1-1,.,TGCGCCAGCAGCTTGCCTGAGAACACTGAAGCTTTCTTT,CASSLPENTEAFF
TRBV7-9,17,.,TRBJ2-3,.,TGTGCCAGCAGCTTTATGACAGGCCAATCCCCCGCAGATACGCAGTATTTT,CASSFMTGQSPADTQYF
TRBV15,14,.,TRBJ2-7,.,TGTGCCACCAGCAGACTGGGACCGAACTACGAGCAGTACTTC,CATSRLGPNYEQYF